This entry describes one TCR beta chain. The sample comes from a study of follicular helper T cells after annual influenza vaccination. Study background: Days 0, 7 and 28 post-vaccination were the blood draw times.

Method: immunoSEQ multiplex PCR; TCRdb's copy keeps in-frame clones and lacks some. The sample includes approximately 9,700 clones, about 80% of them seen just once. Trimming cost V 4 bases and J 4 bases, with 12 bases left between them. CDR1 is MGHDK, CDR2 SYGVNS, per germline. The CDR3 sequence is 14 residues long. Time point given: 2014-2015 season, 7 days after vaccination. Between about 35 and 110 mL of blood was drawn per time point. The chain couples TRBV25-1 to TRBJ2-3; TRBD1 is a possible D gene (6 bases). The sequence derives from an adult who received the influenza vaccine. Sequenced material: CXCR5- memory CD4+ T cells sorted from blood, taken 7 days after influenza vaccination. The CDR3 DNA sequence: TGTGCCAGCAGTGCCGCCGGGACATCAGATACGCAGTATTTT. This encodes CASSAAGTSDTQYF. The full variable domain, rest sourced from reference TRBV25-1 and TRBJ2-3, is EADIYQTPRYLVIGTGKKITLECSQTMGHDKMYWYQQDPGMELHLIHYSYGVNSTEKGDLSSESTVSRIRTEHFPLTLESARPSHTSQYLCASSAAGTSDTQYFGPGTRLTVL.